What follows are 6 T cell receptor beta chains derived from one specimen sequenced in a study of CDR3 diversity in severe acne. Via MiXCR, TCRdb re-called the PCR reads, giving one row per CDR3 protein. The sample consists of fewer than 100,000 distinct CDR3 sequences, 45% to 55% of them appearing once. Sequencing was carried out using blood. All receptors derive from a male donor in good health, without acne.

This chain connects TRBV20-1 to TRBJ2-7, with 16 bases matching TRBD2. V lost 5 bases, J lost 4 bases, and 5 bases stayed unmatched. Germline loops: CDR1 DFQATT, CDR2 SNEGSKA (reference sequence). The CDR3 is made up of 15 amino acids. The CDR3 region is CSALPGLAGGYEQYF. The CDR3 region has the DNA TGCAGTGCTCTTCCGGGACTAGCGGGAGGGTACGAGCAGTACTTC.

The chain couples TRBV10-3 to TRBJ1-3; D is possibly TRBD1 (5 bases). The CDR3 has 13 residues. V dropped 4 bases and J dropped 2 bases, with 6 bases sitting between them. Germline assignment: CDR1 ENHRY and CDR2 SYGVKD. In DNA, the CDR3 is TGTGCCATCAGTGGGGGCCCTGGAAACACCATATATTTT. Residues: CAISGGPGNTIYF.

Comment on this clonotype: At one end the junction does not follow the germline gene, possibly because of a read error. This chain joins TRBV5-1 and TRBJ2-5; TRBD1 aligns across 10 bases. The CDR3 has 16 amino acids. Germline V gives CDR1 SGHRS, CDR2 YFSETQ. This CDR3 is CASSLPRDRGRETQYF. CDR3 bases: TGTGCCAGCAGCTTACCCCGGGACAGGGGACGAGAGACCCAGTACTTC.

The chain employs TRBV19 and TRBJ2-5; D is ambiguous. Trimming took 9 bases from V and 2 from J, leaving 13 bases between them. Per germline, CDR1 LNHDA and CDR2 SQIVND (reference sequence). The CDR3 has 13 residues. CDR3 in DNA: TGTGCCAGCAAGGAAAACATTCAAGAGACCCAGTACTTC. Translation: CASKENIQETQYF.

With regard to this clonotype: A much bigger clone sits one base away, suggesting this may be a read error. This sequence joins TRBV24-1 and TRBJ1-5, with TRBD1 matching over 7 bases. CDR1 is KGHDR and CDR2 is SFDVKD in the germline V gene. The CDR3 is made up of 15 amino acids. V gave up 7 bases and J gave up 4 bases; unmatched junction bases: 9. This CDR3 is CATSKGASGNQPQHF. CDR3 coding DNA: TGTGCCACCAGCAAGGGGGCATCCGGAAATCAGCCCCAGCATTTT.

The chain employs TRBV6-5 and TRBJ2-7; unclear D gene. Germline V lookup: CDR1 MNHEY, CDR2 SVGAGI. The CDR3 totals 14 residues. Trimming took off 0 bases at V and 7 bases at J, with 13 bases between the two ends. The CDR3 bases are TGTGCCAGCAGTTACTCGGGGTTCCCCGGGGAGCAGTACTTC. Protein sequence: CASSYSGFPGEQYF.